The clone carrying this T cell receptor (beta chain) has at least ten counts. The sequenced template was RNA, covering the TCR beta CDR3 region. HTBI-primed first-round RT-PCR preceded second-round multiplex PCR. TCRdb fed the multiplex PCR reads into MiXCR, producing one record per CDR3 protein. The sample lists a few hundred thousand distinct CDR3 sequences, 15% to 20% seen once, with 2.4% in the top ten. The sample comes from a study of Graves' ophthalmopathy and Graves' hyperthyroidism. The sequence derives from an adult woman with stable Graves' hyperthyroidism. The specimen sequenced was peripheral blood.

CDR3 amino acids: CASSYSATGELFF. CDR3 in DNA: TGTGCCAGCAGTTACTCTGCCACCGGGGAGCTGTTTTTT. V and J are TRBV6-5 and TRBJ2-2; D not certain. Germline CDR1 is MNHEY and CDR2 is SVGAGI. CDR3 length equals 13 residues. V was cut by 0 bases and J by 4 bases, with 3 bases left in between.